The T cell receptor beta chain described here comes from a study of shared clonotypes between healthy human individuals. Study conclusions and caveats: Genetic and exposure-history diversity was limited by the small donor number.

Germline lookup yields CDR1 SGHRS and CDR2 YFSETQ. The CDR3 consists of 15 residues. The V segment lost 0 bases and the J segment 2 bases; nucleotides outside the gene matches: 3. Concerning this clone: The antigen is unknown. Other DNA sequences in this sample translate to the same CDR3.

Each subset's genomic DNA was split evenly across several immunoSEQ plates. TCRdb's copy holds only in-frame clones and misses some; the assay was immunoSEQ multiplex PCR. The sample has about 2 million clones; about 94% are singletons. Terminally differentiated effector memory CD45RA+ cells were left out of the naive CD8 fraction, which was CD45RO-negative and positively selected for CCR7. Every contributor of samples was a Caucasian grown-up residing in Nashville, Tennessee. The genes are TRBV5-1 and TRBJ2-7, with 9 bases fitting TRBD1. The sequence came from a man between 18 and 35 years old in good health. The sample comprised naive CD8+ T cells sorted from blood. The CDR3: CASSLGGTGTYEQYF. Here the CDR3 DNA reads TGCGCCAGCAGCTTGGGCGGGACAGGGACCTACGAGCAGTACTTC.